This T cell receptor (beta chain) was found in a study of shared clonotypes between healthy human individuals. V lost 0 bases to trimming and J lost 3 bases, with 10 bases between them. In germline, CDR1 is LNHNV, CDR2 YYDKDF (reference sequence). The CDR3 is made up of 15 amino acids. At a deep level, the assay was run. Some clones are missing from TCRdb's copy, which holds only in-frame ones; the method was immunoSEQ multiplex PCR. The profile shows around 480,000 clones, almost 80% of them singletons. This clonotype was sampled from a woman in her forties in good health. Some clones in this sample may be carry-over from other donors' samples. V and J are TRBV15 and TRBJ2-3; possibly TRBD1 for D (6 bases). Sequencing input: PBMCs. This chain's CDR3 is CATSRDTGHTDTQYF. The CDR3 DNA reads as TGTGCCACCAGCAGAGATACAGGGCATACAGATACGCAGTATTTT.